This T cell receptor (beta chain) was captured by sequencing in a study of cytomegalovirus exposure and HLA in healthy donors. V shed 6 bases and J shed 10 bases, with 13 bases lying between them. Germline CDR1 reads SQVTM; CDR2 reads ANQGSEA. The length of the CDR3 is 11 residues. It was with 60 Vbeta and 13 Jbeta primers that the PCR ran. Produced via immunoSEQ multiplex PCR; TCRdb's table is partial and in-frame only. The sample records some 160,000 clones, approximately 80% being singletons. This clone was observed once. Its specificity is unknown. Study outcomes and limitations: Earlier results showed most TCR beta V segments being productive about 87% or about 30% of the time. Researchers reported from a later analysis that most CMV-associated TCR beta chains appeared HLA-restricted. When analyzed later, the rates of TCR association showed variation by HLA locus, with DRB1 the most and HLA-C the fewest. V- and J-gene trimming in TCR beta was tied to a missense DCLRE1C variant by an analysis performed later.

The sequencing sample was made of PBMCs. This chain connects TRBV29-1 to TRBJ2-1; perhaps TRBD1 as D (6 bases). This TCR was sampled from a woman in her twenties or thirties in good health and CMV-seronegative. DNA of the CDR3: TGCAGCGTGGCTACAGGGTCAGAGCAGTTCTTC. Protein product: CSVATGSEQFF.